The rows below give T cell receptor beta chains drawn from one sample of a study of cytomegalovirus exposure and HLA in healthy donors. The table came from immunoSEQ multiplex PCR; TCRdb's copy has only in-frame clones and leaves some out. The table has about 110,000 clones, approximately 85% seen once. Sequenced input: PBMCs. The receptors come from a woman between 18 and 30 years old in good health and CMV-seronegative. Both conserved end residues are part of each CDR3. Fields, in order: V gene, clone size, J gene, D gene, CDR3 DNA, CDR3 protein. The D gene is left open where the match is weak. For some rows the clone size is stated as once, few or many, or as a class when expanded; others skip it.

TRBV6-1,-,TRBJ1-2,-,TGTGCCAGCTCCCGGACAGCTCAAATCTTCTATGGCTACACCTTC,CASSRTAQIFYGYTF
TRBV4-1,-,TRBJ2-7,-,TGCGCCAGCAGCCAAGATCTCGGGTACGAGCAGTACTTC,CASSQDLGYEQYF
TRBV5-6,-,TRBJ2-7,TRBD1,TGTGCCAGCAGTCGCCGGGACAGACCCTACGAGCAGTACTTC,CASSRRDRPYEQYF
TRBV9,-,TRBJ1-6,TRBD1,TGTGCCAGCAACACAGGGGTACTTAATTCACCCCTCCACTTT,CASNTGVLNSPLHF
TRBV27,once,TRBJ1-1,-,TGTGCCAGCGCGATTGCACCGGTGAACACTGAAGCTTTCTTT,CASAIAPVNTEAFF
TRBV2,once,TRBJ2-3,TRBD2,TGTGCCAGCAGTGAATACGCTAGCGGGGGGGCCCTCACAGATACGCAGTATTTT,CASSEYASGGALTDTQYF
TRBV29-1,-,TRBJ2-1,-,TGCAGCGTTGTGGAACAGGTCTCTTTTGTACAGTTCTTC,CSVVEQVSFVQFF
TRBV9,once,TRBJ2-3,TRBD1,TGTGCCAGCAGCGTAGGGACAGGGGTCACAGATACGCAGTATTTT,CASSVGTGVTDTQYF
TRBV18,-,TRBJ1-5,-,TGTGCCAGCTCACCGAGCGGTAATCAGCCCCAGCATTTT,CASSPSGNQPQHF
TRBV28,-,TRBJ2-5,-,TGTGCCAGCAGTTTTCAGGGATCCCCAGAGACCCAGTACTTC,CASSFQGSPETQYF
TRBV5-6,-,TRBJ2-7,TRBD1,TGTGCCAGCAGCCTTGGGACAGGGGCCTACGAGCAGTACTTC,CASSLGTGAYEQYF
TRBV7-9,-,TRBJ2-1,TRBD2,TGTGCCAGCAGCTTAAGACCCGTGCGGGGGTCATCGGGTGAGCAGTTCTTC,CASSLRPVRGSSGEQFF
TRBV5-4,-,TRBJ2-3,TRBD1,TGTGCCAGCAGCTTGATCCCGACAGGGGCGACAGATACGCAGTATTTT,CASSLIPTGATDTQYF
TRBV2,-,TRBJ2-3,-,TGTGCCAGCAGTGAACAGGGCTACACAGATACGCAGTATTTT,CASSEQGYTDTQYF
TRBV5-1,few,TRBJ1-2,TRBD1,TGCGCCAGCAGCTTGGCTGGTCGGGACAGCTATGGCTACACCTTC,CASSLAGRDSYGYTF
TRBV5-5,-,TRBJ2-7,-,TGTGCCAGCAGCGCCGGTATTGAGCAGTACTTC,CASSAGIEQYF
TRBV6-5,once,TRBJ1-5,-,TGTGCCAGCAGCGCAGGGTTTCGCCAGCCCCAGCATTTT,CASSAGFRQPQHF
TRBV7-9,-,TRBJ2-7,TRBD1,TGTGCCAGCAGCTCCGTAGCGCCAGGGGGCCTTCCCGAGCAGTACTTC,CASSSVAPGGLPEQYF
TRBV7-2,-,TRBJ1-1,-,TGTGCCAGCAATTCACAGGGTCGTCTATCGGACACTGAAGCTTTCTTT,CASNSQGRLSDTEAFF
TRBV6-1,-,TRBJ2-3,TRBD2,TGTGCCAGCAGTGAAGCGGTAGCGGGGGGGCCGACAGATACGCAGTATTTT,CASSEAVAGGPTDTQYF
TRBV7-8,-,TRBJ2-7,TRBD1,TGTGCCAGCAGCCCAGACAGGGGGCCGGCGTACTTC,CASSPDRGPAYF
TRBV5-6,-,TRBJ1-2,-,TGTGCCAGCAGCTTGGGACAGTCGATCTATGGCTACACCTTC,CASSLGQSIYGYTF
TRBV7-6,-,TRBJ1-4,-,TGTGCCAGCAGCCCGACAGTAGTAAATGAAAAACTGTTTTTT,CASSPTVVNEKLFF
TRBV27,-,TRBJ1-2,TRBD1,TGTGCCAGCAGTACCGGGACAGCCTATGGCTACACCTTC,CASSTGTAYGYTF
TRBV2,-,TRBJ1-1,-,TGTGCCACCTTTGTCGTCGAAGCTTTCTTT,CATFVVEAFF
TRBV25-1,-,TRBJ2-5,TRBD1,TGTGCCAGCAGTGTCTCCCGGGACAGGGTCCAAGAGACCCAGTACTTC,CASSVSRDRVQETQYF
TRBV5-1,-,TRBJ2-2,-,TGCGCCAGCAGCTTGAGAAAAGGACTCGAACATACCGGGGAGCTGTTTTTT,CASSLRKGLEHTGELFF
TRBV9,-,TRBJ1-5,TRBD1,TGTGCCAGCAGCGCAGGGACAGGAGGCCCTAGCAATCAGCCCCAGCATTTT,CASSAGTGGPSNQPQHF
TRBV28,-,TRBJ1-6,TRBD1,TGTGCCAGCAGCCAGGGACAGGGTTGGTCACCCCTCCACTTT,CASSQGQGWSPLHF
TRBV7-8,-,TRBJ1-1,-,TGTGCCAGCAGCTCGGACTCTGTGAACACTGAAGCTTTCTTT,CASSSDSVNTEAFF
TRBV6-1,-,TRBJ1-4,TRBD1,TGTGCCAGCGGGACAGGGGTGTTAGGTGAAAAACTGTTTTTT,CASGTGVLGEKLFF
TRBV5-1,-,TRBJ2-7,-,TGCGCCAGCAGCTTGGCCGGGGTCGGTGTATCCTACGAGCAGTACTTC,CASSLAGVGVSYEQYF
TRBV10-2,-,TRBJ1-6,TRBD1,TGCGCCGGGGGGACAGTTAATTCACCCCTCCACTTT,CAGGTVNSPLHF
TRBV6-1,-,TRBJ1-1,-,TGTGCCAGCAGTGAACTGGGAGGGATAAACACTGAAGCTTTCTTT,CASSELGGINTEAFF
TRBV27,-,TRBJ1-1,-,TGTGCCAGCAGTTTTAATAGGAACACTGAAGCTTTCTTT,CASSFNRNTEAFF
TRBV6-6,-,TRBJ1-2,TRBD1,TGTGCCAGCAGTTACCACCCTTACAGGGGAGGTAGCGGCTACACCTTC,CASSYHPYRGGSGYTF
TRBV15,-,TRBJ1-2,TRBD1,TGTGCCACGAGGGACAGTTCTAACTATGGCTACACCTTC,CATRDSSNYGYTF
TRBV13,-,TRBJ2-2,TRBD2,TGTGCCAGCAGCCCCTTACGGGGGGCCGGGGAGCTGTTTTTT,CASSPLRGAGELFF
TRBV19,-,TRBJ2-7,-,TGTGCCAGTAGTATTGGCGGGGGCCCCTCCTACGAGCAGTACTTC,CASSIGGGPSYEQYF
TRBV7-9,once,TRBJ2-7,TRBD1,TGTGCCAGCAGCACAGGGGGCTCCAGCTCCTACGAGCAGTACTTC,CASSTGGSSSYEQYF
TRBV7-9,-,TRBJ2-7,-,TGTGCCAGCAGCCTAGACATGTACGAGCAGTACTTC,CASSLDMYEQYF
TRBV27,-,TRBJ2-1,-,TGTGCCAGCAGCCCGGGGGGCCTATACAATGAGCAGTTCTTC,CASSPGGLYNEQFF
TRBV4-1,once,TRBJ1-5,-,TGCGCCAGCAGATCTCCGGGACATTCCAATCAGCCCCAGCATTTT,CASRSPGHSNQPQHF
TRBV7-9,-,TRBJ1-6,-,TGTGCCAGCAGCTTGCCAGGGGTAAATTCACCCCTCCACTTT,CASSLPGVNSPLHF
TRBV11-3,-,TRBJ2-3,-,TGTGCCAGCAGCCCTTACTCGGGGGTAGATACGCAGTATTTT,CASSPYSGVDTQYF
TRBV7-6,once,TRBJ2-3,-,TGTGCCAGCAGCTTAGCTCTAGCGCGGACAGATACGCAGTATTTT,CASSLALARTDTQYF
TRBV25-1,medium-sized,TRBJ1-3,TRBD1,TGTGCCAGCAGTGATCCTCATACCGGGACAGGTGGAAACACCATATATTTT,CASSDPHTGTGGNTIYF
TRBV6-1,many,TRBJ1-1,TRBD1,TGTGCCAGCAGTGAAGAGACAGGGGGCTTCACTGAAGCTTTCTTT,CASSEETGGFTEAFF
TRBV5-6,-,TRBJ2-5,TRBD2,TGTGCCAGCCTCGCGGGAGGAGCGGGGGGGGAGACCCAGTACTTC,CASLAGGAGGETQYF
TRBV6-1,-,TRBJ1-2,-,TGTGCCAGCGAAGGGCAGGCGGGGGATGGCTACACCTTC,CASEGQAGDGYTF
TRBV27,-,TRBJ1-3,TRBD1,TGTGCCAGCAGTTCCGATAGGACAGGTGCTGGAAACACCATATATTTT,CASSSDRTGAGNTIYF
TRBV6-5,-,TRBJ2-6,-,TGTGCCAGCAGTTATCGAGTAGACTCTGGGGCCAACGTCCTGACTTTC,CASSYRVDSGANVLTF
TRBV28,-,TRBJ2-1,TRBD2,TGTGCCAGCAGTCCCGGGACTAGCGGGGGGCCGTACAATGAGCAGTTCTTC,CASSPGTSGGPYNEQFF
TRBV6-5,-,TRBJ2-5,TRBD1,TGTGCCAGCAGTGCGACAGGGGCCGAGACCCAGTACTTC,CASSATGAETQYF
TRBV13,-,TRBJ1-1,-,TGTGCCAGCAGCCCACAGGGATTGGGGAACACTGAAGCTTTCTTT,CASSPQGLGNTEAFF
TRBV30,few,TRBJ1-2,-,TGTGCCTGGAGTGACTACGACAGAGGCTACACCTTC,CAWSDYDRGYTF
TRBV18,-,TRBJ1-2,-,TGTGCCAGCTCACCACGCCAGGAAGGCTATGGCTACACCTTC,CASSPRQEGYGYTF
TRBV20-1,-,TRBJ2-7,-,TGCAGTGCTACTGACACCTACGAGCAGTACTTC,CSATDTYEQYF